Below are 26 T cell receptor beta chains sequenced from a single sample in a study of shared clonotypes between healthy human individuals. Measured with immunoSEQ multiplex PCR; TCRdb has only the in-frame clones, and not every one. The sample lists about 690,000 clones, 90% seen once, with about 33% in the top ten. The sample consisted of memory CD8+ T cells from PBMCs. Subset defined: CD45RO+ cells pooled with CCR7-negative TemRA cells. Receptor source: a man aged 18 to 30 in good health. Some clones in this sample may be carry-over from other donors' samples.

This sequence joins TRBV29-1 and TRBJ2-1; 8 bases agree with TRBD2. This CDR3 is 15 amino acids long. Unmatched junction bases numbered 10, after V lost 5 bases and J lost 4 bases. Germline V gives CDR1 SQVTM, CDR2 ANQGSEA. This CDR3 reads CSVFSGAGVYNEQFF. The CDR3 DNA sequence: TGCAGCGTTTTTAGCGGGGCGGGGGTATACAATGAGCAGTTCTTC.

This clone was picked up a small number of times. The chain joins TRBV29-1 to TRBJ1-1; D is uncertain. The CDR3 has 14 residues. Germline-derived CDR1 and CDR2 are SQVTM and ANQGSEA. The V end lost 4 bases, the J end lost 0 bases, and 12 bases lay between the germline ends. CDR3 protein: CSVGADALNTEAFF. CDR3 coding DNA: TGCAGCGTTGGGGCGGACGCCTTGAACACTGAAGCTTTCTTT.

The chain is built from TRBV21-1 and TRBJ2-7; TRBD1, the table's D call, was not compared with the DNA. TRBV21-1 is recorded as a pseudogene. The CDR3 totals 15 residues. The CDR3 is CASSGTKHRPYEQYF. The CDR3 DNA is TGTGCCAGCAGCGGGACAAAGCACAGACCCTACGAGCAGTACTTC.

The chain couples TRBV10-3 to TRBJ1-6; D might be TRBD1 (5 bases). Germline V CDR1 and CDR2: ENHRY, SYGVKD. The V gene lost 4 bases and the J gene lost 5 bases, with 12 bases spanning the gap. The CDR3 loop spans 15 amino acids. DNA for the CDR3: TGTGCCATCAGTGGCCCCCGGGACCATAATTCACCCCTCCACTTT. Translated: CAISGPRDHNSPLHF.

This chain uses TRBV11-2 with TRBJ2-7; 8 nucleotides align to TRBD2. This CDR3 region has 16 residues. Germline lookup yields CDR1 SGHAT and CDR2 FQNNGV. V lost 1 base to trimming and J lost 0 bases; unmatched junction nucleotides: 5. In DNA, the CDR3 is TGTGCCAGCAGCTTAGGTCTTAGCGGGGACTCCTACGAGCAGTACTTC. This sequence encodes CASSLGLSGDSYEQYF.

The genes are TRBV10-3 and TRBJ1-3, with no clear D. In germline, CDR1 is ENHRY, CDR2 SYGVKD. The CDR3 loop spans 14 amino acids. V lost 4 bases and J lost 4, with 11 bases in between. The CDR3 region is CAISVWESGNTIYF. The CDR3 DNA reads TGTGCCATCAGTGTGTGGGAGTCCGGAAACACCATATATTTT.

V is TRBV7-9 and J is TRBJ2-5; tentatively, D is TRBD2 (5 bases). The CDR3 extends over 14 amino acids. The V and J ends lost 1 base and 9 bases respectively, with 15 bases between them. Germline CDR1 reads SEHNR; CDR2 reads FQNEAQ (reference sequence). Here the CDR3 DNA reads TGTGCCAGCAGCTTAGGAATGCGTGTAGCGTCCCAGTACTTC. This codes for CASSLGMRVASQYF.

This clone was detected only once. The V gene is TRBV4-1, the J gene TRBJ2-7; TRBD2 matches 8 bases. V gave up 1 base and J gave up 5 bases; unmatched junction bases: 4. Germline CDR1 and CDR2: MGHRA and YSYEKL. CDR3 length: 14 amino acids. CDR3 in DNA: TGCGCCAGCAGCCAAGTGGGCGGGAGGAACGAGCAGTACTTC. Amino acid sequence: CASSQVGGRNEQYF.

V is TRBV6-6 and J is TRBJ1-2, with D uncertain. V was shortened by 3 bases and J by 5 bases, with 10 bases between the two germline ends. Germline loops: CDR1 MNHNY, CDR2 SVGAGI (reference sequence). This CDR3 has 13 amino acids. CDR3: CASSYEGVYGYTF. Written as DNA, the CDR3 is TGTGCCAGCAGTTATGAGGGAGTGTATGGCTACACCTTC.

The chain links TRBV11-3 to TRBJ2-6; D ambiguous. The V gene's germline CDR1 is SGHNT and CDR2 YENEEA. Trimming removed 8 bases at V and 2 bases at J, with 4 bases between. CDR3 length: 12 amino acids. Written as DNA, the CDR3 is TGTGCCAGCGGGACTGGGGCCAACGTCCTGACTTTC. It translates to CASGTGANVLTF.

The rearrangement links TRBV30 to TRBJ1-1; unclear D gene. The V gene lost 3 bases and the J gene lost 1 base, with 9 bases spanning the gap. Per germline, CDR1 GTSNPN and CDR2 SVGIG (reference sequence). The CDR3 contains 13 residues. Written as DNA, the CDR3 is TGTGCCTGGAGCACAGTCCAGAACACTGAAGCTTTCTTT. As protein: CAWSTVQNTEAFF.

The chain couples TRBV28 to TRBJ2-5; TRBD1 matches at 7 bases. This CDR3 has 14 amino acids. Germline V gives CDR1 MDHEN, CDR2 SYDVKM. With V trimmed by 3 bases and J by 6 bases, 7 bases remained unmatched. The CDR3 sequence is CASSFPDRVKTQYF. CDR3 in DNA: TGTGCCAGCAGTTTCCCTGACAGGGTCAAGACCCAGTACTTC.

The rearrangement links TRBV27 to TRBJ2-4; D unclear. Germline CDR1 reads MNHEY; CDR2 reads SMNVEV (reference sequence). This CDR3 spans 13 amino acids. Trimming removed 6 bases from V and 1 base from J, with 7 bases in between. In nucleotides, the CDR3 is TGTGCCAGCAGCCCACGGGCCAAAAACATTCAGTACTTC. Its protein product is CASSPRAKNIQYF.

This chain uses TRBV5-5 with TRBJ2-2, with a tentative D call TRBD1 (5 bases). The germline V and J ends were trimmed by 5 bases and 6 bases, with 17 bases remaining between them. The CDR3 is made up of 15 amino acids. Germline V gene lookup returns CDR1 SGHKS and CDR2 YYEKEE (reference sequence). In DNA form, the CDR3 reads TGTGCCAGCAGGGGGCTGGCTGAATACCCCGGGGAGCTGTTTTTT. The encoded protein is CASRGLAEYPGELFF.

V gene TRBV2 combines with J gene TRBJ2-7; either TRBD1 or TRBD2 may fit D (5 bases each). V lost 2 bases and J 1 base, leaving 15 bases between the germline ends. The CDR3 loop spans 16 amino acids. Germline V lookup: CDR1 SNHLY, CDR2 FYNNEI. The CDR3 sequence is CASSEPAGTESYEQYF. In nucleotides, the CDR3 is TGTGCCAGCAGTGAACCTGCCGGGACGGAGTCCTACGAGCAGTACTTC.

The chain recombines TRBV27 with TRBJ2-7; D gene uncertain. Germline V gives CDR1 MNHEY, CDR2 SMNVEV (reference sequence). The V end lost 3 bases, the J end lost 2 bases, and 11 bases lay between the germline ends. The CDR3 is made up of 14 amino acids. In nucleotides, the CDR3 is TGTGCCAGCAGTTTCCGGGCGAAGGCCTACGAGCAGTACTTC. Translation: CASSFRAKAYEQYF.

V and J are TRBV6-5 and TRBJ2-4; D is possibly TRBD1 or TRBD2 (6 bases each). Trimming cost V 0 bases and J 6 bases, with 9 bases left between them. Germline V CDR1 and CDR2: MNHEY, SVGAGI. CDR3 length: 14 residues. For the CDR3, the DNA is TGTGCCAGCAGTTACTCGGAGGGGGTAAACATTCAGTACTTC. Its translation: CASSYSEGVNIQYF.

The rearrangement joins TRBV9 to TRBJ2-1; D possibly matches TRBD1 or TRBD2 (5 bases each). The CDR3 length is 15 residues. Germline V CDR1 and CDR2: SGDLS, YYNGEE. V lost 0 bases and J 7 bases, leaving 14 bases between the germline ends. CDR3 DNA: TGTGCCAGCAGCGTAGTCGGGGCCAACATTAATGAGCAGTTCTTC. It translates to CASSVVGANINEQFF. The entire variable domain, with the rest obtained from reference TRBV9 and TRBJ2-1, is as follows: DSGVTQTPKHLITATGQRVTLRCSPRSGDLSVYWYQQSLDQGLQFLIQYYNGEERAKGNILERFSAQQFPDLHSELNLSSLELGDSALYFCASSVVGANINEQFFGPGTRLTVL.

The chain is built from TRBV9 and TRBJ2-7; 9 bases agree with TRBD2. Germline V lookup: CDR1 SGDLS, CDR2 YYNGEE. This CDR3 spans 15 amino acids. J lost 6 bases, V lost 0 bases, and 7 bases had no gene match. The chain's CDR3 is CASSVGTSALSEQYF. CDR3 coding DNA: TGTGCCAGCAGCGTAGGGACTAGCGCTTTGAGCGAGCAGTACTTC. Based on the CDR3 plus reference TRBV9 and TRBJ2-7, the full variable domain is DSGVTQTPKHLITATGQRVTLRCSPRSGDLSVYWYQQSLDQGLQFLIQYYNGEERAKGNILERFSAQQFPDLHSELNLSSLELGDSALYFCASSVGTSALSEQYFGPGTRLTVT.

This clone was detected many times. This CDR3 is also generated by other DNA sequences in the sample. This sequence joins TRBV9 and TRBJ2-7; TRBD1 is a possible D gene (6 bases). The CDR3 has 14 amino acids. In germline, CDR1 is SGDLS, CDR2 YYNGEE. The V end was cut by 5 bases, the J end by 0 bases, with 12 bases between. The CDR3 protein is CASSGRDNSYEQYF. The CDR3 bases are TGTGCCAGCAGTGGCAGGGACAACTCCTACGAGCAGTACTTC.

The chain uses TRBV2 and TRBJ2-1; D could derive from TRBD1 or TRBD2 (6 bases each). Germline-derived CDR1 and CDR2 are SNHLY and FYNNEI. This CDR3 comprises 15 residues. Trimming took 5 bases from V and 1 from J, leaving 12 bases between them. The CDR3 bases are TGTGCCAGCAGTCCGACTAGGGGGTCCTACAATGAGCAGTTCTTC. It specifies CASSPTRGSYNEQFF.

This chain links TRBV11-2 with TRBJ2-3; no clear D. The CDR3 has 20 amino acids. Per the germline V gene, CDR1 is SGHAT and CDR2 is FQNNGV. V was shortened by 0 bases and J by 4 bases, with 26 bases between the two germline ends. CDR3 DNA: TGTGCCAGCAGCTTAGATGACACCGCTGGGTCCGCACGATACGCAGATACGCAGTATTTT. Protein product: CASSLDDTAGSARYADTQYF.

The genes are TRBV7-7 and TRBJ1-2; D unclear. The CDR3 is 14 residues long. CDR1 is SSHAT and CDR2 is FNYEAQ in the germline V gene (reference sequence). V gave up 3 bases and J gave up 6 bases, with 14 bases separating them. The CDR3 loop reads CASSFWNCRHGYTF. The CDR3 DNA follows: TGTGCCAGCAGCTTCTGGAATTGCCGACATGGCTACACCTTC.

The chain combines TRBV19 with TRBJ1-1, with a weak D call TRBD1 (5 bases). This CDR3 is built from 13 residues. Germline V gives CDR1 LNHDA, CDR2 SQIVND (reference sequence). The V end was cut by 0 bases, the J end by 5 bases, with 7 bases between. The DNA of the CDR3 is TGTGCCAGTAGTATAGACGGGGGAACTGAAGCTTTCTTT. This sequence encodes CASSIDGGTEAFF.

The gene calls are TRBV14 and TRBJ1-1, with no clear D. The CDR3 consists of 13 residues. Deletions cut 4 bases from V and 6 bases from J, with 12 bases between. Germline CDR1 is SGHDN and CDR2 is FVKESK. CDR3 DNA: TGTGCCAGCAGCCCCCGCGGTTGGTCTGAAGCTTTCTTT. It encodes CASSPRGWSEAFF.

V gene TRBV4-1 combines with J gene TRBJ2-7; 7 nucleotides line up with TRBD1. V was pared by 3 bases and J by 5 bases, with 7 bases of the junction left unmatched. Germline CDR1 MGHRA, CDR2 YSYEKL. This CDR3 spans 14 amino acids. The DNA for the CDR3 is TGCGCCAGCAGCCACCTGACAGGGAACGACGAGCAGTACTTC. Its translation is CASSHLTGNDEQYF.